These 24 T cell receptor gamma chains came from one sample sequenced in a study of Vδ1+ human thymocytes listed by TCRdb under 2018. The full study reports these points: The thymic TRG and TRD repertoires appeared highly polyclonal, with Gaussian CDR3 length distributions, in contrast to the oligoclonal repertoires of peripheral blood.

Their target antigens are unknown. The sequencer listed for this sample is Illumina MiSeq. RNA was extracted with the RNeasy mini kit and reverse transcribed using Superscript III. Multiplex PCR was used to generate CDR3 amplicons, with pooled V-gene forward primers and a constant-region reverse primer carrying Illumina adaptor overhangs. TCRdb reprocessed the public data with the CATT caller; entries with the same nucleotide sequence were combined afterwards. This sample comprises 20,000 to 25,000 gamma-chain clones, roughly an eighth of them detected only once. 1.9% of the sample comes from the top ten. Sequenced sample: Vdelta1+ gamma-delta thymocytes from the thymus. The cell subset or site label of this sample denotes: FACS-sorted CD3+ TCRalphabeta- TCRVdelta1+ TCRVdelta2- thymocytes. The receptor set was obtained from a child in the first two years of life who had congenital heart surgery.

This clone was counted a few times. At the DNA level, this CDR3 is encoded by other sequences in the same sample as well. V and J are TRGV4 and TRGJ1 or TRGJ2. Germline CDR1 is EGSTGY and CDR2 is YDSYTSSV. V was clipped by 6 bases and J by 8 bases; unmatched bases: 7. CDR3 size: 11 residues. This chain's CDR3 is CATWNRDKKLF. The CDR3 region has the DNA TGTGCCACCTGGAATAGGGATAAGAAACTCTTT.

This clone turned up a few times. This sequence joins TRGV3 and TRGJP2. CDR3 length: 12 residues. J was trimmed by 0 bases and V by 11 bases; bases with no gene match: 3. CDR1 VTNTFY and CDR2 YDVSTARD come from the germline V gene (reference sequence). The CDR3 DNA is TGTGCCAGCTATAGTAGTGATTGGATCAAGACGTTT. Amino acid sequence: CASYSSDWIKTF.

The gene calls are TRGV8 and TRGJP2. Germline lookup yields CDR1 VENAVY and CDR2 YDSYNSRV. Unmatched junction bases numbered 7, after V lost 3 bases and J lost 3 bases. This CDR3 spans 15 amino acids. CDR3 amino acids: CATWDLYCSDWIKTF. In DNA, the CDR3 is TGTGCCACCTGGGATTTGTATTGTAGTGATTGGATCAAGACGTTT.

Details on this clone: This CDR3 is also generated by other DNA sequences in the sample. This chain uses TRGV4 with TRGJ1 or TRGJ2. The CDR3 has 11 amino acids. After removal of 6 bases from V and 7 bases from J, the junction contained 6 bases not matched to a gene. Germline V gene data show CDR1 as EGSTGY and CDR2 as YDSYTSSV. CDR3 amino acids: CATWKRYKKLF. For the CDR3, the DNA is TGTGCCACCTGGAAGAGGTATAAGAAACTCTTT.

This clone is medium-sized in the sample. The same CDR3 is also encoded by other DNA sequences in this sample. The chain is built from TRGV9 and TRGJ1 or TRGJ2. Germline V gene data show CDR1 as GITISATS and CDR2 as ISYDGTV (reference sequence). The CDR3 spans 11 residues. J was trimmed by 10 bases and V by 0 bases; bases with no gene match: 3. The CDR3 spells CALWEVRKKLF. CDR3 coding DNA: TGTGCCTTGTGGGAGGTGCGAAAGAAACTCTTT.

This clone has just a few counts. The V and J genes are TRGV8 and TRGJ1 or TRGJ2. Trimming cost V 5 bases and J 0 bases; bases outside gene matches: 4. The CDR3 loop spans 13 amino acids. Per the germline V gene, CDR1 is VENAVY and CDR2 is YDSYNSRV. The chain's CDR3 is CATWAQNYYKKLF. Here the CDR3 DNA reads TGTGCCACCTGGGCTCAGAATTATTATAAGAAACTCTTT.

Concerning this clone: The sample carries other DNA sequences with the same CDR3. J is TRGJP and V is TRGV9. V lost 3 bases to trimming and J lost 4 bases; unmatched junction nucleotides: 3. Looked up from germline, CDR1 is GITISATS and CDR2 is ISYDGTV (reference sequence). The CDR3 runs 16 residues. CDR3 protein: CALWESQELGKKIKVF. The CDR3 DNA is TGTGCCTTGTGGGAGAGTCAAGAGTTGGGCAAAAAAATCAAGGTATTT.

This clone was observed a few times. Compared with germline, one end of the junction differs, possibly owing to a read error. Other DNA sequences in the sample encode the same CDR3. The chain employs TRGV9 and TRGJP2. Germline-derived CDR1 and CDR2 are GITISATS and ISYDGTV (reference sequence). There are 14 residues in the CDR3. CDR3 DNA: TGTGCCCTGTGGGAGTTAAGTAGTGATTGGATCAAGACGTTT. This sequence encodes CALWELSSDWIKTF.

This clone counts as medium-sized. This rearrangement joins TRGV4 to TRGJ1 or TRGJ2. CDR3 length: 11 residues. The V and J ends lost 4 bases and 7 bases, in that order; junction bases with no gene match: 4. CDR1 and CDR2 (germline): EGSTGY, YDSYTSSV. The CDR3 DNA reads TGTGCCACCTGGGAGTTCTATAAGAAACTCTTT. It is translated as CATWEFYKKLF.

On this clone itself: The junction departs from the called germline gene at one end, perhaps through a read error. The V call is TRGV9, the J call TRGJP2. Germline values: CDR1 GITISATS, CDR2 ISYDGTV (reference sequence). The CDR3 contains 17 residues. CDR3 loop: CALWEVGEYSSDWIKTF. The CDR3 coding sequence is TGTGCCTTGTGGGAGGTGGGGGAATATAGTAGTGATTGGATCAAGACGTTC.

In the case of this clone: Different DNA sequences within this sample yield the same CDR3. This chain links TRGV9 with TRGJ1 or TRGJ2. The CDR3 length is 12 residues. Germline V CDR1 and CDR2: GITISATS, ISYDGTV (reference sequence). Unmatched junction bases numbered 3, after V lost 0 bases and J lost 7 bases. CDR3 in DNA: TGTGCCTTGTGGGAGGTGGAGTATAAGAAACTCTTT. Its translation: CALWEVEYKKLF.

Of note for this clone: One end of the junction is discordant with germline, which a read error may explain. V usage is TRGV4 and J usage is TRGJ1 or TRGJ2. The CDR3 is 15 residues long. CDR1 is EGSTGY, CDR2 YDSYTSSV, per germline. CDR3 in amino acids: CATWNGRVLGYKKLF. CDR3 bases: TGTGCCACCTGGAATGGGCGAGTCCTCGGATATAAGAAACTCTTT.

With regard to this clone: Distinct nucleotide sequences in the sample also encode this CDR3. The chain has TRGV3 and TRGJ1 or TRGJ2. There are 13 residues in the CDR3. Germline trimming cut 0 bases from V and 7 bases from J; bases unmatched to any gene: 6. Germline V gives CDR1 VTNTFY, CDR2 YDVSTARD (reference sequence). The CDR3 loop is CATWDRLHYKKLF. CDR3 sequence (DNA): TGTGCCACCTGGGACAGGCTCCACTATAAGAAACTCTTT.

V usage is TRGV4 and J usage is TRGJP1. J was trimmed by 0 bases and V by 0 bases; bases with no gene match: 7. This CDR3 region has 17 residues. Germline V lookup: CDR1 EGSTGY, CDR2 YDSYTSSV. This CDR3 reads CATWDGPLYTTGWFKIF. In DNA form, the CDR3 reads TGTGCCACCTGGGATGGGCCACTTTATACCACTGGTTGGTTCAAGATATTT.

V gene TRGV3 combines with J gene TRGJP2. CDR1 VTNTFY and CDR2 YDVSTARD come from the germline V gene (reference sequence). The CDR3 consists of 16 residues. Trimming removed 1 base from V and 0 bases from J; junction bases left unmatched: 5. Here the CDR3 DNA reads TGTGCCACCTGGGACAGTTCACATAGTAGTGATTGGATCAAGACGTTT. Translated: CATWDSSHSSDWIKTF.

The chain uses TRGV5 and TRGJ1 or TRGJ2. CDR3 length: 15 amino acids. Germline V lookup: CDR1 VINAFY, CDR2 YDVSNSKD. With V trimmed by 3 bases and J by 3 bases, 11 bases remained unmatched. The DNA of the CDR3 is TGTGCCACCTGGGACGTGCCTCGAAGTTATTATAAGAAACTCTTT. Amino acids: CATWDVPRSYYKKLF.

Comment on this clone: One junction end disagrees with the germline gene, perhaps due to a read error. This chain uses TRGV4 with TRGJ1 or TRGJ2. Germline V gene sequence: CDR1 EGSTGY, CDR2 YDSYTSSV. CDR3 size: 13 residues. The CDR3 here is CAAWNAPDYKKLF. For the CDR3, the DNA is TGTGCCGCCTGGAATGCCCCGGATTATAAGAAACTCTTT.

A few counts support this clone. The J gene is TRGJP2, the V gene TRGV5. Per the germline V gene, CDR1 is VINAFY and CDR2 is YDVSNSKD. J gave up 3 bases and V 0 bases, and 7 bases lay outside the gene matches. This CDR3 is built from 16 residues. Here the CDR3 reads CATWDRQGGSDWIKTF. DNA of the CDR3: TGTGCCACCTGGGACAGGCAGGGGGGTAGTGATTGGATCAAGACGTTT.

The sample holds a few counts of this clone. The chain uses TRGV8 and TRGJP2. Losses at the gene ends were 3 bases for V and 0 bases for J; bases not matched to a gene: 13. This CDR3 is 18 amino acids long. Per germline, CDR1 VENAVY and CDR2 YDSYNSRV. CDR3 sequence (DNA): TGTGCCACCTGGGATTTATTCACTCTAAATAGTAGTGATTGGATCAAGACGTTT. Translation: CATWDLFTLNSSDWIKTF.

V and J are TRGV9 and TRGJ1 or TRGJ2. In germline, CDR1 is GITISATS, CDR2 ISYDGTV (reference sequence). CDR3 length equals 13 residues. With 0 bases clipped from V and 6 bases from J, the junction kept 5 bases outside the gene matches. CDR3 loop: CALWEVLTYKKLF. The CDR3 coding sequence is TGTGCCTTGTGGGAGGTGTTGACTTATAAGAAACTCTTT.

The chain links TRGV8 to TRGJ1 or TRGJ2. The CDR3 covers 15 residues. Unmatched junction bases numbered 12, after V lost 3 bases and J lost 4 bases. CDR1 is VENAVY, CDR2 YDSYNSRV, per germline. As DNA, the CDR3 is TGTGCCACCTGGGATCGGTCTTTGAGGTATTATAAGAAACTCTTT. Its translation: CATWDRSLRYYKKLF.

This chain joins TRGV2 and TRGJP. The CDR3 is 18 amino acids. J gave up 4 bases and V 0 bases, and 6 bases lay outside the gene matches. The germline CDR1 and CDR2 sequences are EGSNGY and YDSYNSKV. The CDR3 sequence: CATWDGARQELGKKIKVF. The CDR3 DNA is TGTGCCACCTGGGACGGGGCTCGCCAAGAGTTGGGCAAAAAAATCAAGGTATTT.

This clone came up a few times. The V and J genes are TRGV5 and TRGJP2. This CDR3 has 16 amino acids. Germline V gene data show CDR1 as VINAFY and CDR2 as YDVSNSKD. V shed 5 bases, J shed 5 bases, and the junction held 14 bases outside the gene matches. The CDR3 region is CATWARGGGSDWIKTF. CDR3 DNA sequence: TGTGCCACCTGGGCGAGGGGAGGGGGGAGTGATTGGATCAAGACGTTT.

Relative to its sample, this clone is medium-sized. Other DNA sequences from this sample encode an identical CDR3 as well. This chain uses TRGV3 with TRGJ1 or TRGJ2. Germline loops: CDR1 VTNTFY, CDR2 YDVSTARD (reference sequence). The V gene end was trimmed by 0 bases and the J gene end by 4 bases; junction bases not matched to a gene: 3. This CDR3 is built from 13 residues. CDR3 nucleotides: TGTGCCACCTGGGACAGGCTGTATTATAAGAAACTCTTT. Protein sequence: CATWDRLYYKKLF.